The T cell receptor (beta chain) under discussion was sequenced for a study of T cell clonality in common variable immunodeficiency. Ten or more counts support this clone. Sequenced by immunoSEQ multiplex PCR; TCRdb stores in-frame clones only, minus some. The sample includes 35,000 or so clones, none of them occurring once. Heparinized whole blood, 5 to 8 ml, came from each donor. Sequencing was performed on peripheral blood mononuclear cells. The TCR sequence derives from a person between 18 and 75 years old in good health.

Incomplete CDR3 DNA: TGCAGCGTTCCGGGACAGGGTCTCCACGAG. As protein: CSVPGQGLHE. In full, the CDR3 reads CSVPGQGLHEQYF. The chain recombines TRBV29-1 with TRBJ2-7; 9 nucleotides align to TRBD1. Sequencing ends 3 residues short of the CDR3 end; the germline J gene provides the rest. The CDR3 is 13 amino acids. J gave up 5 bases and V 5 bases, and 7 bases lay outside the gene matches. Germline assignment: CDR1 SQVTM and CDR2 ANQGSEA.